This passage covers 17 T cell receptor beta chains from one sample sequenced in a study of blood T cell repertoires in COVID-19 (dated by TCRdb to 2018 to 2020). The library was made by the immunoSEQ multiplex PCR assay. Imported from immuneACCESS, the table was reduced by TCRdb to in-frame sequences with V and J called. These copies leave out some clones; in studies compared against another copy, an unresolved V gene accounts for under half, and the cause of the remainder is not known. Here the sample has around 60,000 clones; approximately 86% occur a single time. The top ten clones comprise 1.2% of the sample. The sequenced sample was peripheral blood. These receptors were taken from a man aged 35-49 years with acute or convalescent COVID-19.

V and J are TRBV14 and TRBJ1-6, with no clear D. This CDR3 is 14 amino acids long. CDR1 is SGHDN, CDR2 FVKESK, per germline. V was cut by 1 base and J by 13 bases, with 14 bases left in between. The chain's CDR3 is CASSQAYATGPLHF. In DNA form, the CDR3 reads TGTGCCAGCAGCCAAGCGTACGCCACGGGGCCCCTCCACTTT.

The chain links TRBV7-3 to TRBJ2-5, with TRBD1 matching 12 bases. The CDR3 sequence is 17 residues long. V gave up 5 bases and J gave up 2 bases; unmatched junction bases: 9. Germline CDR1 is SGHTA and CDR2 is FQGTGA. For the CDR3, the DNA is TGTGCCAGCAGCCCAGGGACAGGGGGCCTAAAACAAGAGACCCAGTACTTC. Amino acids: CASSPGTGGLKQETQYF.

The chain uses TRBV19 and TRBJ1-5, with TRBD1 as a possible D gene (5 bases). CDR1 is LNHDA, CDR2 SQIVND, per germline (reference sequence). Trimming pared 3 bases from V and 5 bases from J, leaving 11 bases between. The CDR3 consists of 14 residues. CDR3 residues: CASSIKGWDQPQHF. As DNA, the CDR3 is TGTGCCAGTAGTATTAAGGGGTGGGATCAGCCCCAGCATTTT.

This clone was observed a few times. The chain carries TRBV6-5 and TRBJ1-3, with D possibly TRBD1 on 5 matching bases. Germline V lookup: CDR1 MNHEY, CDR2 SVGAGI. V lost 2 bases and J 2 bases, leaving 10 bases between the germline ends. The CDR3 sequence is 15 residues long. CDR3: CASSYSREPGNTIYF. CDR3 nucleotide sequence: TGTGCCAGCAGTTACAGCAGGGAACCTGGAAACACCATATATTTT.

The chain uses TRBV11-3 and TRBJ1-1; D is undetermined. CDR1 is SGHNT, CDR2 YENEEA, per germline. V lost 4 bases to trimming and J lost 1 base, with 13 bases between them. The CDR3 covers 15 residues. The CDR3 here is CASSSGNTRNTEAFF. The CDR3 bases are TGTGCCAGCAGCTCCGGTAATACGAGGAACACTGAAGCTTTCTTT. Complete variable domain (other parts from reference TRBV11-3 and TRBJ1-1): EAGVVQSPRYKIIEKKQPVAFWCNPISGHNTLYWYLQNLGQGPELLIRYENEEAVDDSQLPKDRFSAERLKGVDSTLKIQPAELGDSAVYLCASSSGNTRNTEAFFGQGTRLTVV.

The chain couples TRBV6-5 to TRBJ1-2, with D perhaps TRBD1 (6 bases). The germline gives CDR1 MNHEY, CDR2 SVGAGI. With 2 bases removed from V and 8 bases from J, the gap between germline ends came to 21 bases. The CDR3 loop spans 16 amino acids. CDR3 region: CASSYATGKGGFGYTF. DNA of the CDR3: TGTGCCAGCAGTTACGCAACGGGGAAAGGGGGATTCGGCTACACCTTC.

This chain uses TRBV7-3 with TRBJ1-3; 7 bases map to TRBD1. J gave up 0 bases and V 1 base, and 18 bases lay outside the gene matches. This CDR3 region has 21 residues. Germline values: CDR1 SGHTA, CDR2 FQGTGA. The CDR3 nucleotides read TGTGCCAGCAGCTTAAGGGAGGTGGGTACAGGGGATGAGCTCTCTGGAAACACCATATATTTT. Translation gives CASSLREVGTGDELSGNTIYF.

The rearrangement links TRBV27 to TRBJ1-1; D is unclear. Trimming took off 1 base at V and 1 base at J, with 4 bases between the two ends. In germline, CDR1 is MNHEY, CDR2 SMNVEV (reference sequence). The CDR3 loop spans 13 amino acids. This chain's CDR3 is CASSLFQNTEAFF. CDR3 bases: TGTGCCAGCAGTTTATTTCAGAACACTGAAGCTTTCTTT.

CDR3 sequence: CATHPGTSNTGELFF. The CDR3 nucleotides read TGCGCCACCCATCCCGGGACATCGAACACCGGGGAGCTGTTTTTT. The chain couples TRBV10-1 to TRBJ2-2, with D tentatively TRBD1 (6 bases). Trimming removed 10 bases from V and 0 bases from J, with 15 bases in between. This CDR3 spans 15 amino acids. CDR1 is WNHNN and CDR2 is SYGVQD in the germline V gene (reference sequence).

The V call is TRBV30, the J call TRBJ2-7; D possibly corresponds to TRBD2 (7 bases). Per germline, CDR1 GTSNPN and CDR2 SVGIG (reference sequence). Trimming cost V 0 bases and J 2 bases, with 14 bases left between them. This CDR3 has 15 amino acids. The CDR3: CAWSVLGGGTYEQYF. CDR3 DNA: TGTGCCTGGAGTGTACTAGGGGGGGGAACCTACGAGCAGTACTTC.

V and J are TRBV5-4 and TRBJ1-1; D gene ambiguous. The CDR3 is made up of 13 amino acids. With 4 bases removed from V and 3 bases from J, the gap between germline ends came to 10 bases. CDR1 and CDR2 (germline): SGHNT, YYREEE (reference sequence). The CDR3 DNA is TGTGCCAGCAGCCTCGACTCTTACACTGAAGCTTTCTTT. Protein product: CASSLDSYTEAFF.

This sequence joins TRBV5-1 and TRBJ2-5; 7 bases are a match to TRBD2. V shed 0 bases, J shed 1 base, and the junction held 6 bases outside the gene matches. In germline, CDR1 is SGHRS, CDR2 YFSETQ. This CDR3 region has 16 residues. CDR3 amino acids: CASSLAPAGSQETQYF. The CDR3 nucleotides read TGCGCCAGCAGCTTGGCCCCAGCGGGGAGCCAAGAGACCCAGTACTTC.

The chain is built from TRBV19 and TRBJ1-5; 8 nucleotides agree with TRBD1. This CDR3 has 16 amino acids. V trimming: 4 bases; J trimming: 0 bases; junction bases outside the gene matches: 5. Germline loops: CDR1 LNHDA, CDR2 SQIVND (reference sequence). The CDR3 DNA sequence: TGTGCCAGTAGTACTACAGGGGGGTATAGCAATCAGCCCCAGCATTTT. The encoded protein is CASSTTGGYSNQPQHF.

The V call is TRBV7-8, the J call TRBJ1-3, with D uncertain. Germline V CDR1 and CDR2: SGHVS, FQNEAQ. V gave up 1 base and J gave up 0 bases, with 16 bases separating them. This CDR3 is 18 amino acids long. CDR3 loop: CASSLERLVGSSGNTIYF. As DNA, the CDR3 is TGTGCCAGCAGCTTAGAGCGGTTAGTCGGGAGCTCTGGAAACACCATATATTTT.

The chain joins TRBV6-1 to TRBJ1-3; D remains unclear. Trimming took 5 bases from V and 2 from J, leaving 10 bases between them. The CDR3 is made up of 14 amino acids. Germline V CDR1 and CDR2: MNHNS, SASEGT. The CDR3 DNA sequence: TGTGCCAGCAGTTCCGGGTGGACTGGAAACACCATATATTTT. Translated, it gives CASSSGWTGNTIYF.

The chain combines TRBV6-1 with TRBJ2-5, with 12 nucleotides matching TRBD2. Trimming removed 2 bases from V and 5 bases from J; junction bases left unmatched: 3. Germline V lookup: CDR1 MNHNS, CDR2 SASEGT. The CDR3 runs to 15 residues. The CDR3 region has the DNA TGTGCCAGCAGTGAACTAGCGGGGGGGGGCGAGACCCAGTACTTC. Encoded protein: CASSELAGGGETQYF.

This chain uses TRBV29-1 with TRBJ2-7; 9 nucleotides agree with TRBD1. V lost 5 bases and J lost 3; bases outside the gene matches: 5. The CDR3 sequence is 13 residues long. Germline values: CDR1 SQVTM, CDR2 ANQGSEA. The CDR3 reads CSVWTGENYEQYF. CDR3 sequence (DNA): TGCAGCGTTTGGACAGGGGAAAACTACGAGCAGTACTTC.